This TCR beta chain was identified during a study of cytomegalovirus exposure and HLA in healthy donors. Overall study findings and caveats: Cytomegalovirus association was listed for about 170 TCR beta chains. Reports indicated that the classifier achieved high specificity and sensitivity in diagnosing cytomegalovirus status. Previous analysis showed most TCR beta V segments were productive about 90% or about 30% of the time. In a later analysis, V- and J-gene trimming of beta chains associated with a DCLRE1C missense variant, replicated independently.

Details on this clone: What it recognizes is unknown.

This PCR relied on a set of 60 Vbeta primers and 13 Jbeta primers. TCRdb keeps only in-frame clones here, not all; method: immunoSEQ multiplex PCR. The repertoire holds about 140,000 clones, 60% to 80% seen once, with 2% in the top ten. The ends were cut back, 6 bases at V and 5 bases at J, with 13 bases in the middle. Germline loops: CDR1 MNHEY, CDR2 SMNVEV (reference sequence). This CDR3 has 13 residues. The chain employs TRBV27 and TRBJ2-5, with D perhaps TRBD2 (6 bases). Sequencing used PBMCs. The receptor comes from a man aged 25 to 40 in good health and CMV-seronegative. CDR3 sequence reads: CASRLGRKETQYF. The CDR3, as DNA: TGTGCCAGCAGGTTAGGGAGGAAGGAGACCCAGTACTTC.